The entry below gives a single T cell receptor (beta chain) sequence along with its context. The CDR3 runs to 16 residues. The germline V and J ends were trimmed by 1 base and 4 bases, with 14 bases remaining between them. CDR1 is LGHNA and CDR2 is YNFKEQ in the germline V gene. This sample is part of a study of T cells in tuberculosis. Study outcomes and limitations: T cells binding CD1B-GMM tetramer weakly possibly escaped the sort.

Cells were sorted from thawed PBMC rested overnight and stained with GMM-loaded CD1B tetramer, viability dye and anti-CD3. C32 glucose monomycolate from Rhodococcus equi was loaded onto the CD1B tetramers. Chain pairing is unknown; alpha and beta were sequenced separately. Assay: immunoSEQ multiplex PCR; the TCRdb copy retains only in-frame clones and omits some. The table has 85,000 to 90,000 clones, approximately 91% seen once. The rearrangement uses TRBV4-2 and TRBJ2-1, with D possibly TRBD1 on 6 matching bases. This receptor was taken from an adult woman with latent tuberculosis. What was sequenced was CD1b-GMM tetramer-negative cells sorted from PBMCs. DNA of the CDR3: TGTGCCAGCAGCCAAGGTTCTAACAGGGAGTACAATGAGCAGTTCTTC. Protein: CASSQGSNREYNEQFF.